The 24 T cell receptor beta chains below come from one sample, sequenced in a study of shared clonotypes between healthy human individuals. Using immunoSEQ multiplex PCR, the repertoire was profiled, and TCRdb retains in-frame clones only, with some absent. In the table there are about 980,000 clones, approximately 76% of which are singletons. Sequencing was performed on memory CD4+ T cells sorted from blood. Noted subset: CD45RA-negative fraction. The receptors shown here come from a man aged 18-30 years in good health.

This chain joins TRBV30 and TRBJ1-2; TRBD1 is a possible D gene (5 bases). The CDR3 extends over 14 amino acids. Per the germline V gene, CDR1 is GTSNPN and CDR2 is SVGIG (reference sequence). V lost 5 bases and J lost 4, with 17 bases in between. CDR3 protein: CAWDQGTLGYGYTF. The DNA of the CDR3 is TGTGCCTGGGACCAGGGAACCCTCGGCTATGGCTACACCTTC.

This clone was picked up a small number of times. This chain links TRBV4-3 with TRBJ2-2; no clear D. In germline, CDR1 is LGHNA, CDR2 YSLEER. The CDR3 spans 14 residues. Trimming left V 0 bases short and J 7 bases short, with 9 bases between. In nucleotides, the CDR3 is TGCGCCAGCAGCCAAGAAGCGCAATACGGGGAGCTGTTTTTT. It specifies CASSQEAQYGELFF.

The chain couples TRBV14 to TRBJ1-2; a possible D gene is TRBD1 (6 bases). V was shortened by 1 base and J by 8 bases, with 23 bases between the two germline ends. This CDR3 contains 17 residues. CDR1 is SGHDN and CDR2 is FVKESK in the germline V gene. The CDR3 sequence is CASSQVHNTGGPRGYTF. CDR3 nucleotide sequence: TGTGCCAGCAGCCAAGTACATAACACGGGGGGGCCTCGAGGCTACACCTTC.

This rearrangement joins TRBV9 to TRBJ2-3; 10 positions agree with TRBD2. The CDR3 length is 16 residues. V was clipped by 0 bases and J by 4 bases; unmatched bases: 5. Germline assignment: CDR1 SGDLS and CDR2 YYNGEE. The CDR3 nucleotides are TGTGCCAGCAGCGTAGCTGCTAGCGGGAGCCCAGATACGCAGTATTTT. Translating gives CASSVAASGSPDTQYF.

This clone was observed a single time. V is TRBV5-6 and J is TRBJ2-7, with D unclear. The CDR3 is 14 amino acids. V was clipped by 5 bases and J by 3 bases, with 15 bases between them. The germline CDR1 and CDR2 sequences are SGHDT and YYEEEE. The CDR3 protein is CASSLSPRNYEQYF. CDR3 nucleotides: TGTGCCAGCAGTTTGTCACCCCGCAACTACGAGCAGTACTTC.

The chain joins TRBV19 to TRBJ1-3; D unresolved. The germline gives CDR1 LNHDA, CDR2 SQIVND (reference sequence). V was clipped by 6 bases and J by 0 bases, with 15 bases between them. CDR3 size: 16 residues. Here the CDR3 DNA reads TGTGCCAGTAGGGGAGAGGACTTCTACTCTGGAAACACCATATATTTT. Its translation: CASRGEDFYSGNTIYF. The variable domain in full, with the rest retrieved from reference TRBV19 and TRBJ1-3, is DGGITQSPKYLFRKEGQNVTLSCEQNLNHDAMYWYRQDPGQGLRLIYYSQIVNDFQKGDIAEGYSVSREKKESFPLTVTSAQKNPTAFYLCASRGEDFYSGNTIYFGEGSWLTVV.

This chain uses TRBV12-5 with TRBJ1-1, with 7 bases aligning to TRBD1. Germline-derived CDR1 and CDR2 are LGHNT and FRNRAP. The length of the CDR3 is 19 residues. V trimming: 0 bases; J trimming: 2 bases; junction bases outside the gene matches: 15. CDR3 nucleotide sequence: TGTGCTAGTGGTTTGGTACGGACCGCAGGGGGTTGGGGTAACACTGAAGCTTTCTTT. Amino acids: CASGLVRTAGGWGNTEAFF. Complete variable domain (other parts from reference TRBV12-5 and TRBJ1-1): DARVTQTPRHKVTEMGQEVTMRCQPILGHNTVFWYRQTMMQGLELLAYFRNRAPLDDSGMPKDRFSAEMPDATLATLKIQPSEPRDSAVYFCASGLVRTAGGWGNTEAFFGQGTRLTVV.

The V call is TRBV2, the J call TRBJ2-1, with D perhaps matching TRBD1 (5 bases). CDR1 is SNHLY and CDR2 is FYNNEI in the germline V gene. This CDR3 comprises 13 residues. V was pared by 3 bases and J by 7 bases, with 10 bases between. The CDR3, as DNA: TGTGCCAGCAGTGACGACGCAGGGAATGAGCAGTTCTTC. Its protein product is CASSDDAGNEQFF.

The rearrangement links TRBV7-2 to TRBJ1-1; D is possibly TRBD1 (6 bases). CDR1 is SGHTA and CDR2 is FQGNSA in the germline V gene. Trimming removed 1 base at V and 5 bases at J, with 14 bases between. The CDR3 length is 15 residues. Written as DNA, the CDR3 is TGTGCCAGCAGCTTAGGCCCTCACAGGGAGACTGAAGCTTTCTTT. Translated: CASSLGPHRETEAFF.

This clone was counted only a few times. This chain uses TRBV30 with TRBJ1-1; D remains unclear. Looked up from germline, CDR1 is GTSNPN and CDR2 is SVGIG (reference sequence). Trimming removed 3 bases from V and 3 bases from J, with 11 bases in between. The CDR3 consists of 13 residues. In nucleotides, the CDR3 is TGTGCCTGGAGCGTCGTTGCAGACACTGAAGCTTTCTTT. This encodes CAWSVVADTEAFF.

V gene TRBV7-9 combines with J gene TRBJ2-1; the match to TRBD2 covers 7 bases. The J segment lost 0 bases and the V segment lost 6 bases, leaving 8 bases of the junction unmatched. Germline V lookup: CDR1 SEHNR, CDR2 FQNEAQ (reference sequence). This CDR3 is 16 amino acids long. This chain's CDR3 is CASRNLAVSSYNEQFF. CDR3 in DNA: TGTGCCAGCAGAAACCTAGCGGTGAGCTCCTACAATGAGCAGTTCTTC.

CDR3 sequence: CASSYGISPLHF. The CDR3 DNA is TGTGCCAGCAGTTATGGTATATCACCCCTCCACTTT. V and J are TRBV6-5 and TRBJ1-6; no reliable D call. CDR3 length: 12 amino acids. V shed 3 bases and J shed 10 bases, with 7 bases lying between them. Germline V CDR1 and CDR2: MNHEY, SVGAGI.

The rearrangement links TRBV2 to TRBJ2-2, with 10 bases matching TRBD2. Germline V CDR1 and CDR2: SNHLY, FYNNEI. This CDR3 contains 16 residues. The trim removed 9 bases at V and 0 bases at J, leaving 7 bases unmatched. For the CDR3, the DNA is TGTGCCAGGACCCAAACTAGCGGGACGAACACCGGGGAGCTGTTTTTT. Translated: CARTQTSGTNTGELFF. Full variable domain (remainder filled in from reference TRBV2 and TRBJ2-2): EPEVTQTPSHQVTQMGQEVILRCVPISNHLYFYWYRQILGQKVEFLVSFYNNEISEKSEIFDDQFSVERPDGSNFTLKIRSTKLEDSAMYFCARTQTSGTNTGELFFGEGSRLTVL.

V and J are TRBV6-1 and TRBJ1-5; TRBD1 might be the D (6 bases). The CDR3 is made up of 15 amino acids. The germline V gene encodes CDR1 MNHNS and CDR2 SASEGT. V dropped 3 bases and J dropped 5 bases, with 14 bases sitting between them. The CDR3 spells CASSDGRGTYQPQHF. The CDR3 nucleotides are TGTGCCAGCAGTGATGGCAGGGGCACTTATCAGCCCCAGCATTTT.

In this sample, this clone turned up many times. This sequence joins TRBV2 and TRBJ2-3; perhaps TRBD2 as D (5 bases). The CDR3 consists of 14 residues. Trimming removed 7 bases from V and 5 bases from J, with 16 bases in between. Germline V gene data show CDR1 as SNHLY and CDR2 as FYNNEI. CDR3 amino acids: CASTAGKGRDTQYF. DNA of the CDR3: TGTGCCAGCACCGCGGGTAAAGGGCGAGATACGCAGTATTTT.

V usage is TRBV5-4 and J usage is TRBJ2-7, with TRBD2 as a possible D gene (5 bases). The CDR3 totals 12 residues. Germline CDR1 is SGHNT and CDR2 is YYREEE (reference sequence). Deletions cut 2 bases from V and 6 bases from J, with 9 bases between. This CDR3 reads CASSFRGSEQYF. The CDR3 nucleotides are TGTGCCAGCAGCTTCCGGGGAAGCGAGCAGTACTTC.

The chain uses TRBV5-6 and TRBJ2-2; 7 bases line up with TRBD2. The germline CDR1 and CDR2 sequences are SGHDT and YYEEEE. The CDR3 spans 15 residues. The ends lost 1 base at V and 6 bases at J; junction bases unmatched: 6. CDR3 nucleotide sequence: TGTGCCAGCAGCTTGTTCCGGGGAGGGGCCGGGGAGCTGTTTTTT. It translates to CASSLFRGGAGELFF.

The V call is TRBV18, the J call TRBJ2-7; D gene ambiguous. Germline V CDR1 and CDR2: KGHSH, LQKENI. Trimming removed 4 bases from V and 4 bases from J, with 11 bases in between. The CDR3 contains 13 residues. CDR3 sequence (DNA): TGTGCCAGCTCACGACCTGACTTGTACGAGCAGTACTTC. This translates into CASSRPDLYEQYF.

This clone is a singleton in its sample. The CDR3 DNA follows: TGCGCCAGCAGCCCACTTAAGGGCCGGGGGGCCTACAATGAGCAGTTCTTC. Translated: CASSPLKGRGAYNEQFF. V is TRBV4-1 and J is TRBJ2-1; 7 bases match TRBD2. The CDR3 consists of 17 residues. Trimming cost V 4 bases and J 2 bases; bases outside gene matches: 11. The germline CDR1 and CDR2 sequences are MGHRA and YSYEKL.

The rearrangement joins TRBV6-5 to TRBJ2-6; D is ambiguous. This CDR3 spans 15 amino acids. Germline CDR1 and CDR2: MNHEY and SVGAGI. The V end was cut by 3 bases, the J end by 6 bases, with 12 bases between. CDR3 in amino acids: CASSYDGSKANVLTF. CDR3 bases: TGTGCCAGCAGTTATGACGGGTCGAAGGCCAACGTCCTGACTTTC.

Concerning this clone: Other DNA sequences in the sample encode the same CDR3. V is TRBV6-4 and J is TRBJ2-2; D is unclear. The CDR3 runs 14 residues. In germline, CDR1 is MRHNA, CDR2 SNTAGT. The V gene lost 4 bases and the J gene lost 1 base, with 7 bases spanning the gap. The CDR3 is CASSVRENTGELFF. CDR3 sequence (DNA): TGTGCCAGCAGTGTCCGTGAGAACACCGGGGAGCTGTTTTTT.

V is TRBV6-1 and J is TRBJ1-1; 9 bases align to TRBD1. The junction had 4 bases not matched to a gene; V was cut back by 5 bases and J by 0 bases. The CDR3 sequence is 15 residues long. In germline, CDR1 is MNHNS, CDR2 SASEGT. The CDR3 sequence is CASSNHRGLNTEAFF. Here the CDR3 DNA reads TGTGCCAGCAGTAACCACAGGGGGCTGAACACTGAAGCTTTCTTT.

The V and J genes are TRBV9 and TRBJ2-1; 9 bases agree with TRBD2. CDR1 is SGDLS and CDR2 is YYNGEE in the germline V gene. V shed 0 bases and J 4 bases; nucleotides not matched to a gene: 2. This CDR3 contains 15 residues. CDR3 amino acids: CASSVVSGGYNEQFF. As DNA, the CDR3 is TGTGCCAGCAGCGTAGTGAGCGGGGGGTACAATGAGCAGTTCTTC.

The rearrangement links TRBV30 to TRBJ2-7, with 9 positions matching TRBD1. This CDR3 is built from 12 residues. J was trimmed by 4 bases and V by 4 bases; bases with no gene match: 2. CDR1 and CDR2 (germline): GTSNPN, SVGIG (reference sequence). The CDR3 here is CAWNRGRYEQYF. The CDR3 DNA sequence: TGTGCCTGGAACAGGGGGCGATACGAGCAGTACTTC.